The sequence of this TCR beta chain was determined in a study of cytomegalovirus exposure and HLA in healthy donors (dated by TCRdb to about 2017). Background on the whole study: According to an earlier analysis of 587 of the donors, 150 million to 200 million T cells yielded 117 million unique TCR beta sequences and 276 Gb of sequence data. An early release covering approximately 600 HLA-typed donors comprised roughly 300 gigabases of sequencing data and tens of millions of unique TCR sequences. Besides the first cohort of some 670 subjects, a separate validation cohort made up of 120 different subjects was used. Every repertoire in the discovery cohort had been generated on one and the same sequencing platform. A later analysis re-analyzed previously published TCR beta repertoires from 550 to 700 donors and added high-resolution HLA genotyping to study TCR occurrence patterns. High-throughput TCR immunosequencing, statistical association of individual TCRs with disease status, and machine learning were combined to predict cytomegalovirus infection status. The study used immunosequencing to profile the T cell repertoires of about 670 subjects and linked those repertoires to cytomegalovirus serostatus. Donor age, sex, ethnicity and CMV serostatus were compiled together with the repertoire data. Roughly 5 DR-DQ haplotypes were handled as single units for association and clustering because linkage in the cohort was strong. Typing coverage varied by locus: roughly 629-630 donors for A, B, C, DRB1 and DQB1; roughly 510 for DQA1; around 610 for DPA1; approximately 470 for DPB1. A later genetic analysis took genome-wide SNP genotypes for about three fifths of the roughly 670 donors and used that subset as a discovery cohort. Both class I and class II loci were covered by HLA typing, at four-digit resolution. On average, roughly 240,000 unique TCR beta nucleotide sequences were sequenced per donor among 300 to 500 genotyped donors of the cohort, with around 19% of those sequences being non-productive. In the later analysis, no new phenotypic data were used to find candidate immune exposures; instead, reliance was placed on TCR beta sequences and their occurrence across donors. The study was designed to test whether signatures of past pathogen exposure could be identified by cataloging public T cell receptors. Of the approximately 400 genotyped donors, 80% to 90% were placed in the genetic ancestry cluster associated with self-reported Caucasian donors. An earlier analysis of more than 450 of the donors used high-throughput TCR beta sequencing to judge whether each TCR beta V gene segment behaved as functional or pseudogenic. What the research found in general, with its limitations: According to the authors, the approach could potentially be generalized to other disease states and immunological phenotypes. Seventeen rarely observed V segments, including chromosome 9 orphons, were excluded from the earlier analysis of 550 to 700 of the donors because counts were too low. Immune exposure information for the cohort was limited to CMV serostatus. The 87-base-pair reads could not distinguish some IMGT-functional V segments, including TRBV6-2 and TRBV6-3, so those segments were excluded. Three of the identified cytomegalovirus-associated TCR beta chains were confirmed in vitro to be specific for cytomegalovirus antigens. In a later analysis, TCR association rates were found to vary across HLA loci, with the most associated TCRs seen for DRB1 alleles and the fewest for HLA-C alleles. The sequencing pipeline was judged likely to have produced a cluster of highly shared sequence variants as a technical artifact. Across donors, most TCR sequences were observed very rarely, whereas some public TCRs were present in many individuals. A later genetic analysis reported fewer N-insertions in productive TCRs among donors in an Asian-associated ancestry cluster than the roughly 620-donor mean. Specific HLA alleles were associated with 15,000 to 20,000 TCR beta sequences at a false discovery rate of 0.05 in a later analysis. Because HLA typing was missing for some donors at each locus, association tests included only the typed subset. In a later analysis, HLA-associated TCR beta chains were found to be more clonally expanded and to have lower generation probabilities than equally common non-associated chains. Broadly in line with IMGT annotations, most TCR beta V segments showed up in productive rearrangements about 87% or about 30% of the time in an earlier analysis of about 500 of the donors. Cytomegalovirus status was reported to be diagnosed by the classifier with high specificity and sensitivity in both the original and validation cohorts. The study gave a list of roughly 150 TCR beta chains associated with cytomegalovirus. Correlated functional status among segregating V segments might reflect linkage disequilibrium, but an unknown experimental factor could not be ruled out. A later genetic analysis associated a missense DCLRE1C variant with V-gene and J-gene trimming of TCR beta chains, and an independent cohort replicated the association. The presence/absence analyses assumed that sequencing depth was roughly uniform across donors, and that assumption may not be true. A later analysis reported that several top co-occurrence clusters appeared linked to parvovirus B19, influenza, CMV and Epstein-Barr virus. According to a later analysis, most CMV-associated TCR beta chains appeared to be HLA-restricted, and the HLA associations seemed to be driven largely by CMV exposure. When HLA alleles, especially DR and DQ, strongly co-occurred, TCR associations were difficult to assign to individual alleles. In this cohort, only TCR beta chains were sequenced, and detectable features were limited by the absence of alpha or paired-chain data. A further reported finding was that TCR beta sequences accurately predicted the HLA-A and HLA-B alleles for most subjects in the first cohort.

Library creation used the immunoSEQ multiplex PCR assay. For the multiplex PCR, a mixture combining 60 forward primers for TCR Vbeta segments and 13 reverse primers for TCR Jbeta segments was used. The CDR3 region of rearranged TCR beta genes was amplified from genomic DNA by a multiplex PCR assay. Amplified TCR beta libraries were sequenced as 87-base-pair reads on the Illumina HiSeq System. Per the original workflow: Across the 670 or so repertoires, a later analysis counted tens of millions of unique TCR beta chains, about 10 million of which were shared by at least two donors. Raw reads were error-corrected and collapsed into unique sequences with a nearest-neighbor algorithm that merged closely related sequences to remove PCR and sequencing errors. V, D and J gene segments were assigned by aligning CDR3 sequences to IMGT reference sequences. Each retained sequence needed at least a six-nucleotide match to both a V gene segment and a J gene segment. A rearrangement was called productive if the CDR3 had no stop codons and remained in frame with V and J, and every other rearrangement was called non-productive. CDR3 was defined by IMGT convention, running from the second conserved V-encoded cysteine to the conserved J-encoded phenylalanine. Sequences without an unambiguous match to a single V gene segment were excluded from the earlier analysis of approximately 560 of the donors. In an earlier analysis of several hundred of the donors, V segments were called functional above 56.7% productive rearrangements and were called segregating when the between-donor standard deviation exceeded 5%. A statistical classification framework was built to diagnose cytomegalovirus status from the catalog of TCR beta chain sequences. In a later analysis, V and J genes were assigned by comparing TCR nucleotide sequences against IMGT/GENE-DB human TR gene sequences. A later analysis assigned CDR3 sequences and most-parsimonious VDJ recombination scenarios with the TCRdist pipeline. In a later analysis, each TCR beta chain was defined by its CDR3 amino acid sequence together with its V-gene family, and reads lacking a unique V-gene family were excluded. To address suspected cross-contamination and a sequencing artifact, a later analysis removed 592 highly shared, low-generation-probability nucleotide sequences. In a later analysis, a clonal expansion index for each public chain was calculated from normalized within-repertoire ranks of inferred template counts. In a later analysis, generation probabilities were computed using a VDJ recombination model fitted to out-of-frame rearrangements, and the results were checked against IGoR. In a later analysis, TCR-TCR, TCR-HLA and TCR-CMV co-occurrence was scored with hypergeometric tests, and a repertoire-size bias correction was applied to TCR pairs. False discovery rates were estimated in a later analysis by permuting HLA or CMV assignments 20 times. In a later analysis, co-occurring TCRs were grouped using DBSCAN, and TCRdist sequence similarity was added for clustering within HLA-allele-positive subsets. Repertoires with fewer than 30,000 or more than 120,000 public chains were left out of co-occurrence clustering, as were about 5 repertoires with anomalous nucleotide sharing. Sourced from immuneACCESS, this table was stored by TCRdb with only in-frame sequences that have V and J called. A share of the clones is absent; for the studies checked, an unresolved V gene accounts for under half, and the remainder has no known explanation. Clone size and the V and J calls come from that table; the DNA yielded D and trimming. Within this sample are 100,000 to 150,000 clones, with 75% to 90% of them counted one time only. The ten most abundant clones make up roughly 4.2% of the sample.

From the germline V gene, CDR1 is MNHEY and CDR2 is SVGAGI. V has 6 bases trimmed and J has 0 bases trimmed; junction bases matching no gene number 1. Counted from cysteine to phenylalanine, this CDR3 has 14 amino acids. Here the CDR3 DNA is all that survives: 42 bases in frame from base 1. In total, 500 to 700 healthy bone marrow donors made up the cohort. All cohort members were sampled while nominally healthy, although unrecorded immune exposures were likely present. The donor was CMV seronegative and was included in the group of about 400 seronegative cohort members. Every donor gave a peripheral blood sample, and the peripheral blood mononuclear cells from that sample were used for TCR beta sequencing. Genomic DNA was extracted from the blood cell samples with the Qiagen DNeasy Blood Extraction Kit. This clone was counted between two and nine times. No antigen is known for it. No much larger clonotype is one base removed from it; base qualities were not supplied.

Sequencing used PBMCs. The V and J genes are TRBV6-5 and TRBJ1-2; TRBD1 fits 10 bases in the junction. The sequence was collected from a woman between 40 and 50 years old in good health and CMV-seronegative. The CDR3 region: CASRTGGSNYGYTF. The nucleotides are TGTGCCAGCAGGACAGGGGGCTCTAACTATGGCTACACCTTC.